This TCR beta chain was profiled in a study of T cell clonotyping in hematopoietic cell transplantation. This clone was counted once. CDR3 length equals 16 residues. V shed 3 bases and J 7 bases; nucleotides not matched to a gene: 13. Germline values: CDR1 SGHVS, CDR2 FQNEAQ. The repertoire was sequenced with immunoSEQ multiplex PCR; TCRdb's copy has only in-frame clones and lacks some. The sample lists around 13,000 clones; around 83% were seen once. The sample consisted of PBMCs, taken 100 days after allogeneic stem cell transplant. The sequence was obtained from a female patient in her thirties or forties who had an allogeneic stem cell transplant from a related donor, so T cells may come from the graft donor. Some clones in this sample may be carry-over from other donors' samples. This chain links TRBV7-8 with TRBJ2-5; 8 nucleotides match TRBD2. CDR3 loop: CASSLPTTGGPGTQYF. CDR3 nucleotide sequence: TGTGCCAGCAGCTTGCCCACGACGGGAGGGCCTGGGACCCAGTACTTC.